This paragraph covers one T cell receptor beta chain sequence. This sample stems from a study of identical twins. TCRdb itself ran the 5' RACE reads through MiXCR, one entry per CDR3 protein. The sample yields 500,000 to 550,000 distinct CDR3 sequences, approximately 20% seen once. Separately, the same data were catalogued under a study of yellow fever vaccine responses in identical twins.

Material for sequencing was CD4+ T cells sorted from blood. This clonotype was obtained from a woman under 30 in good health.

CDR3 DNA: TGTGCCAGCAACAATCCCCACACCGCCAAAAACATTCAGTACTTC. This sequence encodes CASNNPHTAKNIQYF. The genes are TRBV6-2 or TRBV6-3 and TRBJ2-4, with no clear D. The CDR3 loop spans 15 amino acids. V shed 7 bases and J shed 1 base, with 14 bases lying between them. The germline V gene encodes CDR1 MNHEY and CDR2 SVGEGT.